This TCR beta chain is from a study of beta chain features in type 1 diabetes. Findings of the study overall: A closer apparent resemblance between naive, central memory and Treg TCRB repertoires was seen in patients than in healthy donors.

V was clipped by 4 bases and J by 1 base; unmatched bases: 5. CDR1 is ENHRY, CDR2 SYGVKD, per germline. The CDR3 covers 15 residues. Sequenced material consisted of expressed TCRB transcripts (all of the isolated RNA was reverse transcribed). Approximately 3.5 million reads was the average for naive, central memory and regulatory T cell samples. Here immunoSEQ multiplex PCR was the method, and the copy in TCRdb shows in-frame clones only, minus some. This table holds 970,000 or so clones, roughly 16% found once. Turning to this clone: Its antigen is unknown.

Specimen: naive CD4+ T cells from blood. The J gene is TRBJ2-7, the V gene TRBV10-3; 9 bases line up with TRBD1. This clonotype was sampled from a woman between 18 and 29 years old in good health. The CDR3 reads CAISGGTGLSYEQYF. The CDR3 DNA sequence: TGTGCCATCAGTGGTGGGACAGGGCTGTCCTACGAGCAGTACTTC.